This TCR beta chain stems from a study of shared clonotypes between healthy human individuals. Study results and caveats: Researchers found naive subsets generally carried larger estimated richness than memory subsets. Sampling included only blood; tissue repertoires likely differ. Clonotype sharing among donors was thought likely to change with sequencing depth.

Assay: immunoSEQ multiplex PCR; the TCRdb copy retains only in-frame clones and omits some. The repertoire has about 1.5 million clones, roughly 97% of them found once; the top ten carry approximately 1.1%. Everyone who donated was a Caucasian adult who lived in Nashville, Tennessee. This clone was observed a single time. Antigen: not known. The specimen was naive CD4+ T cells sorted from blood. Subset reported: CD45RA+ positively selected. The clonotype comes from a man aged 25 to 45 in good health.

CDR3 protein: CASSANSIQPQHF. The DNA for the CDR3 is TGTGCCAGTAGTGCCAATTCGATTCAGCCCCAGCATTTT. This sequence joins TRBV19 and TRBJ1-5; no definite D call. The germline gives CDR1 LNHDA, CDR2 SQIVND (reference sequence). Trimming removed 5 bases at V and 6 bases at J, with 11 bases between. The length of the CDR3 is 13 residues.